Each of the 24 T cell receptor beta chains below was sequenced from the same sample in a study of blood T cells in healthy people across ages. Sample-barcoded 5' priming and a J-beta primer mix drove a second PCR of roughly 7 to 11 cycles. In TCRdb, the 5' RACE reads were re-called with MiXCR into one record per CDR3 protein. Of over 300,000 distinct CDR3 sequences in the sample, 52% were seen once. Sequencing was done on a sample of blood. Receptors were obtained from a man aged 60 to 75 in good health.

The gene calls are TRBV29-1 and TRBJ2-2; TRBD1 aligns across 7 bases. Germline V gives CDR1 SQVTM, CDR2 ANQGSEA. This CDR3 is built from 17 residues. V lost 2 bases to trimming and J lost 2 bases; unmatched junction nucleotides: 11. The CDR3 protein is CSVEFFVQGVNTGELFF. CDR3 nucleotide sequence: TGCAGCGTTGAATTTTTCGTGCAGGGGGTAAACACCGGGGAGCTGTTTTTT.

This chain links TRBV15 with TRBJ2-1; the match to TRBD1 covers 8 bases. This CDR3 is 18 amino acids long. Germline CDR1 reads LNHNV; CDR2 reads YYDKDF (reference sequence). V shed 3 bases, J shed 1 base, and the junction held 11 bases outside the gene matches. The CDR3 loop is CATSRAGTGVNSYNEQFF. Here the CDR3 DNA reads TGTGCCACCAGCAGGGCCGGGACAGGAGTTAATTCCTACAATGAGCAGTTCTTC.

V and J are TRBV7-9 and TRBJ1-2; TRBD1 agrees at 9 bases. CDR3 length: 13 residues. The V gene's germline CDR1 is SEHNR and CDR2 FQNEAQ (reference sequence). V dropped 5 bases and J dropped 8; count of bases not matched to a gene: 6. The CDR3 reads CASSPTTGGGYTF. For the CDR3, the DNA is TGTGCCAGCAGCCCAACGACAGGGGGAGGCTACACCTTC.

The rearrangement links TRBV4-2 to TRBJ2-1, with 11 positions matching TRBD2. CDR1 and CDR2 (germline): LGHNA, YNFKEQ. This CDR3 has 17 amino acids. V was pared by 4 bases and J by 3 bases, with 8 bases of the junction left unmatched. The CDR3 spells CASSPRVAGGVYNEQFF. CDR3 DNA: TGTGCCAGCAGCCCCCGAGTAGCGGGGGGGGTCTACAATGAGCAGTTCTTC.

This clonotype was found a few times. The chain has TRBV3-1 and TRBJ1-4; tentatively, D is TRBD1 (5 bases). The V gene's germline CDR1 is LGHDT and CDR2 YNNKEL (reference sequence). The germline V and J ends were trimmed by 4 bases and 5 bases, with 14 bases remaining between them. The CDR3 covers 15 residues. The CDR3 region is CASSPWTKLNEKLFF. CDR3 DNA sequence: TGTGCCAGCAGCCCGTGGACAAAGCTGAATGAAAAACTGTTTTTT.

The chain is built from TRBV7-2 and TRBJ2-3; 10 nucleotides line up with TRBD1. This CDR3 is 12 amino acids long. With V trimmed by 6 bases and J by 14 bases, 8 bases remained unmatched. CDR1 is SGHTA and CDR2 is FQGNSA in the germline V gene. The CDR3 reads CASRRDGTGVYF. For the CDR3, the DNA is TGTGCCAGCAGGCGAGACGGGACAGGGGTGTATTTT.

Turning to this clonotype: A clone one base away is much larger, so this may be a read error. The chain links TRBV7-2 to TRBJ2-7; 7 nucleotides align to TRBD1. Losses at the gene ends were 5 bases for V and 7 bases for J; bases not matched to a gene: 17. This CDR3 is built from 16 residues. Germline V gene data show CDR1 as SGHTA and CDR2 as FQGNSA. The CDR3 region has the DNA TGTGCCAGCAGCAGACAGGGCTTTGTTGGTTCCAATGAGCAGTACTTC. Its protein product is CASSRQGFVGSNEQYF.

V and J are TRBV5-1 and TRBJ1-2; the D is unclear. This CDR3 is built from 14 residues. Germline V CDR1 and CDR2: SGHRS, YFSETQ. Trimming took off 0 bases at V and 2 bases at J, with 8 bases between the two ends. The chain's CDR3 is CASSLANSNYGYTF. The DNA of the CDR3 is TGCGCCAGCAGCTTGGCCAACAGCAACTATGGCTACACCTTC.

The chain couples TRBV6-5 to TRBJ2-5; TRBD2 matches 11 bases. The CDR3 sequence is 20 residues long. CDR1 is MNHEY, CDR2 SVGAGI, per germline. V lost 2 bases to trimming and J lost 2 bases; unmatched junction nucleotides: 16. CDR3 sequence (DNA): TGTGCCAGCAGTTACAACCTCCCCAGGATAGCGGGGGGGCCTCAAGAGACCCAGTACTTC. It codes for CASSYNLPRIAGGPQETQYF.

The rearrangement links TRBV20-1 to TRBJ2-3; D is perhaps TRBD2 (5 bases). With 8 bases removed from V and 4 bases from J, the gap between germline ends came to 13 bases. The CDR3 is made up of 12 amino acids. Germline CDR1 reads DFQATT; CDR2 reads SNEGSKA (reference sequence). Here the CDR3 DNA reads TGCAGTCCGATAAGGACTTCAGATACGCAGTATTTT. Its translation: CSPIRTSDTQYF.

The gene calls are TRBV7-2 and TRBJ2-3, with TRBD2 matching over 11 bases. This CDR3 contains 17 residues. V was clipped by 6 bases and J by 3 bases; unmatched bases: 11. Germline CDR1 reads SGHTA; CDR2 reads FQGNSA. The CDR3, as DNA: TGTGCCAGCAGACTTAATCCCGGGACTAGCGGAACAGATACGCAGTATTTT. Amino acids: CASRLNPGTSGTDTQYF.

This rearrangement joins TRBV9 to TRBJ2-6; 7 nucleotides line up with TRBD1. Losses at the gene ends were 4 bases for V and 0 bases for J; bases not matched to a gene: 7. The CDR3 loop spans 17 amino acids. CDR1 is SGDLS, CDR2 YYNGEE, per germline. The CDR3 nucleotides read TGTGCCAGCAGCCCGATGACAGGGAGCTCTGGGGCCAACGTCCTGACTTTC. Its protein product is CASSPMTGSSGANVLTF.

The CDR3, as DNA: TGTGCCAGCAGCTTAGCCTCCTCCGGGGACGTCTCATCTGAGCAGTTCTTC. It yields the protein CASSLASSGDVSSEQFF. This rearrangement joins TRBV7-9 to TRBJ2-1, with D possibly being TRBD1 or TRBD2 (5 bases each). Trimming removed 0 bases from V and 9 bases from J, with 21 bases in between. The CDR3 is 17 amino acids. Germline values: CDR1 SEHNR, CDR2 FQNEAQ (reference sequence). Variable domain in full (rest from reference TRBV7-9 and TRBJ2-1): DTGVSQNPRHKITKRGQNVTFRCDPISEHNRLYWYRQTLGQGPEFLTYFQNEAQLEKSRLLSDRFSAERPKGSFSTLEIQRTEQGDSAMYLCASSLASSGDVSSEQFFGPGTRLTVL.

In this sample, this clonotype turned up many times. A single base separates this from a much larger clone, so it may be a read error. The CDR3 DNA sequence: TGTGCCAGCAGCTGGGGGCCAAATTCACCCCTCCACTTT. It translates to CASSWGPNSPLHF. V usage is TRBV7-2 and J usage is TRBJ1-6, with D possibly TRBD1 on 6 matching bases. The CDR3 has 13 residues. V was shortened by 4 bases and J by 7 bases, with 8 bases between the two germline ends. Germline V gene data show CDR1 as SGHTA and CDR2 as FQGNSA.

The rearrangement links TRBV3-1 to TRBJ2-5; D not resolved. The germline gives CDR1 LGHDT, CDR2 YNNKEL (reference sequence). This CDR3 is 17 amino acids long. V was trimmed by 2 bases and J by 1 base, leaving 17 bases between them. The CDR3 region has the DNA TGTGCCAGCAGCCAACGAGTTCCGGGCCCTCTCCAAGAGACCCAGTACTTC. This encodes CASSQRVPGPLQETQYF.

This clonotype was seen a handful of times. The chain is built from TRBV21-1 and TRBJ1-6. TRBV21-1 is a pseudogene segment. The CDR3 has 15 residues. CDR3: CASSKRAGGNSPLHF. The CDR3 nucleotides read TGTGCCAGCAGCAAACGGGCGGGGGGGAATTCACCCCTCCACTTT.

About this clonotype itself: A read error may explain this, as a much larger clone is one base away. The CDR3: CASSQVSGAQQETQFF. In nucleotides, the CDR3 is TGTGCCAGCAGCCAAGTCTCCGGGGCCCAACAAGAGACCCAGTTCTTC. The chain links TRBV14 to TRBJ2-5, with D perhaps being TRBD1 or TRBD2 (5 bases each). The J call may be in error: the DNA end matches TRBJ2-1 better. Per the germline V gene, CDR1 is SGHDN and CDR2 is FVKESK. This CDR3 spans 16 amino acids.

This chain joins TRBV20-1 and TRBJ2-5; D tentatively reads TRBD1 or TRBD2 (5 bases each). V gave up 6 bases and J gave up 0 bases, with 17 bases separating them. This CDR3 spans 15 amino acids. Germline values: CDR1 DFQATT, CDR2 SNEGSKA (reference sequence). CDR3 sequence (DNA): TGCAGTGCCCGGGCAGGGACGGTGTACCAAGAGACCCAGTACTTC. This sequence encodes CSARAGTVYQETQYF.

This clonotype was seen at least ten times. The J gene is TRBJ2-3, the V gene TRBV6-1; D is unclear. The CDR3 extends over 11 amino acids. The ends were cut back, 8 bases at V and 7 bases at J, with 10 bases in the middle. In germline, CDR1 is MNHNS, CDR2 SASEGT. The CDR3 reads CASLIRNTQYF. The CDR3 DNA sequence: TGTGCCAGCCTAATCCGGAATACGCAGTATTTT.

Here the CDR3 reads CASSPSSGMAPGNIQYF. CDR3 nucleotides: TGTGCCAGCTCACCAAGTAGCGGGATGGCCCCCGGAAACATTCAGTACTTC. V and J are TRBV18 and TRBJ2-7; TRBD2 aligns across 8 bases. The assigned J gene may be wrong: the sequence end matches TRBJ2-4 better. CDR3 length: 17 amino acids. Germline assignment: CDR1 KGHSH and CDR2 LQKENI.

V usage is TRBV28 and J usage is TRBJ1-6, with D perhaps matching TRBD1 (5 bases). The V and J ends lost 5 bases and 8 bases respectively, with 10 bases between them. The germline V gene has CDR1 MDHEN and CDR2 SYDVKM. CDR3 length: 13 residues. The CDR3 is CASSPDSHSPLHF. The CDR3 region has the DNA TGTGCCAGCAGTCCCGACAGTCATTCACCCCTCCACTTT. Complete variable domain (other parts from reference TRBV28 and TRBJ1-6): DVKVTQSSRYLVKRTGEKVFLECVQDMDHENMFWYRQDPGLGLRLIYFSYDVKMKEKGDIPEGYSVSREKKERFSLILESASTNQTSMYLCASSPDSHSPLHFGNGTRLTVT.

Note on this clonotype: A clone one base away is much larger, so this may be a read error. CDR3 in DNA: TGTGCCAGCACCTGGGGGGGTTCCAATGAGCAGTACTTC. Protein: CASTWGGSNEQYF. The chain recombines TRBV6-5 with TRBJ2-5; 7 bases agree with TRBD2. This CDR3 comprises 13 residues. Germline V CDR1 and CDR2: MNHEY, SVGAGI. J was trimmed by 11 bases and V by 7 bases; bases with no gene match: 13.

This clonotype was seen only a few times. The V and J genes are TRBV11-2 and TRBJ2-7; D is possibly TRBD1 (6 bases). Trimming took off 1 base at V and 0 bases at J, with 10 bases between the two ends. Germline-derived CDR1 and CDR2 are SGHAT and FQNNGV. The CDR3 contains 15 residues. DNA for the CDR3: TGTGCCAGCAGCTTAGGGACAGCGAGCTCCTACGAGCAGTACTTC. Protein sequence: CASSLGTASSYEQYF.

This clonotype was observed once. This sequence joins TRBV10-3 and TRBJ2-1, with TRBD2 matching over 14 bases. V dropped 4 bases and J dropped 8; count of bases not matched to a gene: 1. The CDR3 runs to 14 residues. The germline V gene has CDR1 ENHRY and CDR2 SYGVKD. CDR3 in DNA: TGTGCCATCAGTGGGGGACTAGCGGGGGATGAGCAGTTCTTC. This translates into CAISGGLAGDEQFF.